This TCR beta chain was observed in a study of blood T cell repertoires in COVID-19. Study details: There were acute and convalescent COVID-19 samples, and they came from the United States, Italy and Spain.

The repertoire was sequenced with immunoSEQ multiplex PCR; TCRdb's copy has only in-frame clones and lacks some. The sample includes some 180,000 clones, about nine tenths of them seen just once. V gave up 2 bases and J gave up 1 base; unmatched junction bases: 4. Per the germline V gene, CDR1 is LGHNT and CDR2 is FRNRAP. The CDR3 sequence is 16 residues long. The chain is built from TRBV12-5 and TRBJ2-7; 11 bases map to TRBD2. The sequencing input was peripheral blood. The TCR was taken from a man aged 40-50 years with acute or convalescent COVID-19. Here the CDR3 reads CASGLTSGGLSYEQYF. The CDR3, as DNA: TGTGCTAGTGGTTTGACTAGCGGGGGTCTATCCTACGAGCAGTACTTC.